This passage covers 28 T cell receptor beta chains from one sample sequenced in a study of beta chain features in type 1 diabetes. General study points: Type 1 diabetes patients had moderately but significantly shorter TCRB CDR3s in all four CD4+ subsets.

These receptors' targets are unknown. Reverse transcribing all isolated RNA meant expressed TCRB transcripts were sequenced. Only in-frame clones appear in the TCRdb table, and some are missing; sequencing was by immunoSEQ multiplex PCR. The sample shows some 250,000 clones, roughly 10% of them seen only once. What was sequenced was naive CD4+ T cells from blood. These receptors were taken from a man aged 25 to 40 with type 1 diabetes.

The chain recombines TRBV29-1 with TRBJ1-1; TRBD1 might be the D (6 bases). V lost 7 bases and J 9 bases, leaving 21 bases between the germline ends. The CDR3 loop spans 13 amino acids. Germline CDR1 SQVTM, CDR2 ANQGSEA. The CDR3 DNA is TGCAGCGCCGCTACAGGGTCCCGTGCTAAAGCTTTCTTT. Its protein product is CSAATGSRAKAFF.

This clone has just a few counts. The gene calls are TRBV7-2 and TRBJ1-1, with TRBD1 as a possible D gene (5 bases). Trimming took off 1 base at V and 2 bases at J, with 11 bases between the two ends. The CDR3 has 15 residues. The germline V gene encodes CDR1 SGHTA and CDR2 FQGNSA. The CDR3 DNA reads TGTGCCAGCAGCTTAGTGGCCGGGGGTAACACTGAAGCTTTCTTT. As protein: CASSLVAGGNTEAFF.

This chain joins TRBV6-1 and TRBJ2-2; TRBD1 agrees at 10 bases. CDR1 is MNHNS and CDR2 is SASEGT in the germline V gene. The J segment lost 5 bases and the V segment lost 8 bases, leaving 8 bases of the junction unmatched. This CDR3 is built from 15 residues. The CDR3 DNA sequence: TGTGCCAGCCACCTCGGGGGACAGGGGACCGGGGAGCTGTTTTTT. This gives the protein CASHLGGQGTGELFF.

Written as DNA, the CDR3 is TGTGCCAGCAGCCCCTTAGGGGCCGCCTACGAGCAGTACTTC. Its translation is CASSPLGAAYEQYF. The chain has TRBV7-2 and TRBJ2-7; tentatively, D is TRBD1 (5 bases). The CDR3 is 14 residues long. Germline V gene lookup returns CDR1 SGHTA and CDR2 FQGNSA. Trimming cost V 5 bases and J 2 bases, with 13 bases left between them. The complete variable domain, with remaining parts taken from reference TRBV7-2 and TRBJ2-7, reads GAGVSQSPSNKVTEKGKDVELRCDPISGHTALYWYRQSLGQGLEFLIYFQGNSAPDKSGLPSDRFSAERTGGSVSTLTIQRTQQEDSAVYLCASSPLGAAYEQYFGPGTRLTVT.

The chain has TRBV5-1 and TRBJ2-1; D may be TRBD2 (5 bases). The CDR3 runs 11 residues. V was trimmed by 4 bases and J by 10 bases, leaving 9 bases between them. From germline, CDR1 is SGHRS and CDR2 YFSETQ. CDR3 DNA: TGCGCCAGCAGCATCGGACTCGAGCAGTTCTTC. Translating gives CASSIGLEQFF.

This clone was counted between two and nine times. The V gene is TRBV30, the J gene TRBJ1-1, with 9 bases fitting TRBD1. This CDR3 contains 12 residues. Germline V gene data show CDR1 as GTSNPN and CDR2 as SVGIG (reference sequence). After removal of 6 bases from V and 8 bases from J, the junction contained 7 bases not matched to a gene. CDR3 loop: CACKQGAREAFF. As DNA, the CDR3 is TGTGCCTGTAAACAGGGGGCAAGGGAAGCTTTCTTT.

This clone has only a few counts. The gene calls are TRBV10-3 and TRBJ1-5; no definite D call. Germline CDR1 reads ENHRY; CDR2 reads SYGVKD. The CDR3 runs to 12 residues. Deletions cut 0 bases from V and 5 bases from J, with 2 bases between. The CDR3 DNA is TGTGCCATCAGTGAGTCCTATCAGCCCCAGCATTTT. The encoded protein is CAISESYQPQHF.

V is TRBV4-3 and J is TRBJ2-3; 7 bases line up with TRBD2. This CDR3 is built from 16 residues. V was pared by 0 bases and J by 4 bases, with 7 bases of the junction left unmatched. Germline CDR1 is LGHNA and CDR2 is YSLEER. The CDR3 nucleotides are TGCGCCAGCAGCCAAGAAGGCCGGGGGGATGCAGATACGCAGTATTTT. Its protein is CASSQEGRGDADTQYF.

The genes are TRBV4-1 and TRBJ2-7; weak D call: TRBD2 (6 bases). V was cut by 4 bases and J by 2 bases, with 12 bases left in between. In germline, CDR1 is MGHRA, CDR2 YSYEKL. The CDR3 is made up of 14 amino acids. CDR3 sequence (DNA): TGCGCCAGCAGCCGAGTCGGGGGTACCTACGAGCAGTACTTC. Translation gives CASSRVGGTYEQYF.

This chain's CDR3 is CASSKTVNQPQHF. CDR3 nucleotides: TGTGCCAGCAGTAAGACAGTTAATCAGCCCCAGCATTTT. V usage is TRBV28 and J usage is TRBJ1-5, with a weak D call TRBD1 (5 bases). V lost 5 bases, J lost 4 bases, and 9 bases lay in between. CDR3 size: 13 residues. Germline CDR1 reads MDHEN; CDR2 reads SYDVKM.

The chain joins TRBV18 to TRBJ1-6, with D unclear. V shed 2 bases and J shed 0 bases, with 8 bases lying between them. The length of the CDR3 is 16 residues. Germline CDR1 KGHSH, CDR2 LQKENI. The DNA of the CDR3 is TGTGCCAGCTCACCAAACAGCCTCTCCTATAATTCACCCCTCCACTTT. Its protein product is CASSPNSLSYNSPLHF.

Only a few counts were recorded for this clone. V usage is TRBV7-9 and J usage is TRBJ2-3, with D possibly matching TRBD2 (5 bases). Trimming took off 4 bases at V and 2 bases at J, with 10 bases between the two ends. CDR3 size: 14 residues. Germline V gene data show CDR1 as SEHNR and CDR2 as FQNEAQ (reference sequence). The CDR3 loop reads CASSYGLSTDTQYF. As DNA, the CDR3 is TGTGCCAGCAGCTACGGACTCTCCACAGATACGCAGTATTTT.

V gene TRBV9 combines with J gene TRBJ2-5, with D perhaps matching TRBD1 (6 bases). V was clipped by 0 bases and J by 5 bases, with 17 bases between them. The CDR3 spans 16 residues. Germline loops: CDR1 SGDLS, CDR2 YYNGEE. The CDR3: CASSVAQGHNGETQYF. The CDR3 coding sequence is TGTGCCAGCAGCGTAGCTCAGGGACACAATGGGGAGACCCAGTACTTC. Full variable domain (missing parts from reference TRBV9 and TRBJ2-5): DSGVTQTPKHLITATGQRVTLRCSPRSGDLSVYWYQQSLDQGLQFLIQYYNGEERAKGNILERFSAQQFPDLHSELNLSSLELGDSALYFCASSVAQGHNGETQYFGPGTRLLVL.

This clone was observed a few times. The genes are TRBV5-4 and TRBJ1-6; 9 bases fit TRBD1. The J segment lost 7 bases and the V segment lost 3 bases, leaving 8 bases of the junction unmatched. The CDR3 totals 16 residues. Germline-derived CDR1 and CDR2 are SGHNT and YYREEE (reference sequence). The CDR3 DNA sequence: TGTGCCAGCAGCTGGGGAACAGGGGGCGGCAATTCACCCCTCCACTTT. This encodes CASSWGTGGGNSPLHF.

The gene calls are TRBV9 and TRBJ2-1, with D perhaps TRBD2 (5 bases). In germline, CDR1 is SGDLS, CDR2 YYNGEE. The length of the CDR3 is 16 residues. V was cut by 0 bases and J by 0 bases, with 10 bases left in between. CDR3 sequence: CASSVDPDSSYNEQFF. CDR3 in DNA: TGTGCCAGCAGCGTAGATCCGGACTCCTCCTACAATGAGCAGTTCTTC.

The chain has TRBV5-1 and TRBJ2-4; the D gene is possibly TRBD1 (6 bases). Germline assignment: CDR1 SGHRS and CDR2 YFSETQ. V lost 4 bases and J 3 bases, leaving 14 bases between the germline ends. The CDR3 runs 15 residues. The DNA for the CDR3 is TGCGCCAGCAGCATCTCTACAGGGTTCAAAAACATTCAGTACTTC. Translation gives CASSISTGFKNIQYF.

This clone was found a few times. The chain combines TRBV5-4 with TRBJ2-5, with a tentative D call TRBD1 (5 bases). Between the trimmed V and J ends, which lost 1 base and 5 bases, there was a span of 12 bases. Germline V gives CDR1 SGHNT, CDR2 YYREEE (reference sequence). The CDR3 is 14 amino acids. CDR3 residues: CASSLWQGLETQYF. The CDR3 DNA is TGTGCCAGCAGCTTGTGGCAGGGATTGGAGACCCAGTACTTC.

This clone has more than one count but fewer than ten. The J gene is TRBJ1-5, the V gene TRBV2, with D tentatively TRBD1 (6 bases). V was shortened by 4 bases and J by 6 bases, with 16 bases between the two germline ends. Germline V gene data show CDR1 as SNHLY and CDR2 as FYNNEI. CDR3 length equals 15 residues. The CDR3 loop is CASSGGGRIGQPQHF. CDR3 DNA: TGTGCCAGCAGTGGCGGGGGGCGCATTGGTCAGCCCCAGCATTTT.

This clone has just a few counts. This rearrangement joins TRBV18 to TRBJ2-7; 8 bases are a match to TRBD1. The CDR3 spans 14 residues. The germline CDR1 and CDR2 sequences are KGHSH and LQKENI. Trimming cost V 2 bases and J 6 bases; bases outside gene matches: 6. CDR3 DNA sequence: TGTGCCAGCTCACCAGGACAGGGCTCTGTCGAGCAGTACTTC. Its protein product is CASSPGQGSVEQYF.

The genes are TRBV2 and TRBJ2-7, with 8 nucleotides matching TRBD1. Germline-derived CDR1 and CDR2 are SNHLY and FYNNEI. V dropped 10 bases and J dropped 2; count of bases not matched to a gene: 7. The CDR3 runs to 13 residues. The CDR3 bases are TGTGCCACCTCAGGGGGCCTCACCTACGAGCAGTACTTC. This codes for CATSGGLTYEQYF.

The chain employs TRBV14 and TRBJ2-5; the match to TRBD2 covers 8 bases. The V gene's germline CDR1 is SGHDN and CDR2 FVKESK. The CDR3 totals 16 residues. Germline trimming cut 5 bases from V and 5 bases from J; bases unmatched to any gene: 13. The CDR3 reads CASSSYPGLDSETQYF. In DNA form, the CDR3 reads TGTGCCAGCAGCTCTTACCCGGGACTAGATTCGGAGACCCAGTACTTC.

The rearrangement uses TRBV19 and TRBJ1-1; weak D call: TRBD1 (6 bases). CDR3 length: 13 residues. From germline, CDR1 is LNHDA and CDR2 SQIVND (reference sequence). Trimming cost V 7 bases and J 3 bases, with 12 bases left between them. The CDR3 protein is CASKTGFDTEAFF. The CDR3, as DNA: TGTGCCAGTAAGACAGGTTTCGACACTGAAGCTTTCTTT.

V is TRBV6-5 and J is TRBJ1-1; D is ambiguous. The CDR3 extends over 13 amino acids. CDR1 and CDR2 from the germline V gene are MNHEY and SVGAGI. Deletions cut 7 bases from V and 6 bases from J, with 15 bases between. CDR3 in amino acids: CASNMSPNAEAFF. For the CDR3, the DNA is TGTGCCAGCAATATGAGCCCCAACGCTGAAGCTTTCTTT.

The chain links TRBV25-1 to TRBJ2-3, with D perhaps TRBD1 (5 bases). The CDR3 loop spans 14 amino acids. CDR1 and CDR2 (germline): MGHDK, SYGVNS. V lost 2 bases and J lost 2, with 8 bases in between. The CDR3 loop is CASSEGHPTDTQYF. The DNA for the CDR3 is TGTGCCAGCAGTGAAGGACACCCCACAGATACGCAGTATTTT.

This clone was picked up a small number of times. The chain uses TRBV4-1 and TRBJ1-6; D gene ambiguous. Deletions cut 4 bases from V and 1 base from J, with 11 bases between. The germline gives CDR1 MGHRA, CDR2 YSYEKL. The CDR3 contains 16 residues. As DNA, the CDR3 is TGCGCCAGCAGCCTCTCCGCGAGTTCCTATAATTCACCCCTCCACTTT. Its translation is CASSLSASSYNSPLHF.

A few counts support this clone. The chain carries TRBV2 and TRBJ2-3, with D maybe TRBD2 (5 bases). The germline V gene encodes CDR1 SNHLY and CDR2 FYNNEI. The CDR3 runs to 14 residues. The V end was cut by 8 bases, the J end by 7 bases, with 19 bases between. In nucleotides, the CDR3 is TGTGCCAGCTCATGGACGGGGTCTCTCCATACGCAGTATTTT. This codes for CASSWTGSLHTQYF.

The chain uses TRBV29-1 and TRBJ2-5; D possibly corresponds to TRBD1 (5 bases). V was clipped by 7 bases and J by 4 bases, with 10 bases between them. CDR1 is SQVTM and CDR2 is ANQGSEA in the germline V gene. The CDR3 has 11 residues. DNA of the CDR3: TGCAGCGCCCGAAGGGGAGAGACCCAGTACTTC. It yields the protein CSARRGETQYF.

The chain uses TRBV28 and TRBJ2-3; 9 nucleotides match TRBD2. Germline lookup yields CDR1 MDHEN and CDR2 SYDVKM. Unmatched junction bases numbered 12, after V lost 5 bases and J lost 3 bases. CDR3 size: 17 residues. This CDR3 reads CASSPPQGTSPTDTQYF. DNA for the CDR3: TGTGCCAGCAGTCCTCCTCAGGGGACTAGCCCAACAGATACGCAGTATTTT.